A selection of T cell receptor beta chains follows, all from one sample in a study of cytomegalovirus exposure and HLA in healthy donors. Assay used: immunoSEQ multiplex PCR; TCRdb lists only in-frame clones, some missing. This sample yields 200,000 or so clones, of which around 83% are seen a single time; 6.5% belongs to the top ten. The sequencing sample was made of PBMCs. The receptors stem from a woman in her forties or fifties in good health and CMV-seropositive. The CDR3 runs from the conserved cysteine through the conserved F or W. D genes are given only for firm matches. Not all rows give a size; the values are once, few, many and, for expanded clones, a class.

size	D	V	J	DNA	CDR3
NA	TRBD2	TRBV10-2	TRBJ2-1	TGCGCCAGCAGCCCGACTAGCGGACGTTCCAATGAGCAGTTCTTC	CASSPTSGRSNEQFF
NA	TRBD1	TRBV11-2	TRBJ2-1	TGTGCCAGCAGCTTGGACAGGTCTGGCGATGAGCAGTTCTTC	CASSLDRSGDEQFF
NA	TRBD1	TRBV2	TRBJ2-3	TGTGCCAGCAGGTACAGGGGGAGCACAGATACGCAGTATTTT	CASRYRGSTDTQYF
NA	NA	TRBV14	TRBJ2-5	TGTGCCAGCAGCCAAGGAGCCCGATCCGAGACCCAGTACTTC	CASSQGARSETQYF
NA	NA	TRBV18	TRBJ1-4	TGTGCCAGCTCACCCTTGACAGGATTAGACGAAAAACTGTTTTTT	CASSPLTGLDEKLFF
NA	TRBD2	TRBV15	TRBJ2-1	TGTGCCACCAGCGGCAAGCCCGGGACTAGCGGGAGTTCCTACAATGAGCAGTTCTTC	CATSGKPGTSGSSYNEQFF
few	NA	TRBV27	TRBJ2-5	TGTGCCAGCAGCCAACTAATCAGTGGAGAGACCCAGTACTTC	CASSQLISGETQYF
NA	NA	TRBV23-1	TRBJ1-3	TGCGCCAGCAGTCAATCGAAAAGAGACAGCGCCACCGGCTCTGGAAACACCATATATTTT	CASSQSKRDSATGSGNTIYF
NA	TRBD1	TRBV5-5	TRBJ2-4	TGTGCCAGCAGCCCGACCGGGACAGGGGGCCAAAACAGTCAGTACTTC	CASSPTGTGGQNSQYF
NA	TRBD2	TRBV10-3	TRBJ2-2	TGTGCCACCGCATCTCTCGCGGGAGATAACGGGGAGCTGTTTTTT	CATASLAGDNGELFF
NA	TRBD2	TRBV4-1	TRBJ2-5	TGCGCCAGCAGCCAAGATGGGGGGGGACAAGAGACCCAGTACTTC	CASSQDGGGQETQYF
NA	TRBD1	TRBV7-3	TRBJ2-1	TGTGCCAGCAGCTTCGGACAGGGGAATGAGCAGTTCTTC	CASSFGQGNEQFF
few	TRBD1	TRBV19	TRBJ2-1	TGTGCCAGTAGTTTCTTTGGGACAGGGAGCAATGAGCAGTTCTTC	CASSFFGTGSNEQFF
few	NA	TRBV19	TRBJ2-3	TGTGCCAGTAGCCTGGGACTTTGGGACACAGATACGCAGTATTTT	CASSLGLWDTDTQYF
NA	TRBD2	TRBV5-1	TRBJ2-3	TGCGCCAGCAGCTTGATAGCGGGGGAAGATACGCAGTATTTT	CASSLIAGEDTQYF
NA	NA	TRBV19	TRBJ2-1	TGTGCCAGTAGTACCTCAGCAAGGGCGACTAGGAATGAGCAGTTCTTC	CASSTSARATRNEQFF
NA	NA	TRBV28	TRBJ2-2	TGTGCCAGCAGCCGCCTGACCCTGACAGGGACTAACACCGGGGAGCTGTTTTTT	CASSRLTLTGTNTGELFF
NA	NA	TRBV2	TRBJ2-7	TGTGCCAGCAGTTTTATCACAGGTGGCGAGCAGTACTTC	CASSFITGGEQYF
NA	NA	TRBV19	TRBJ2-1	TGTGCCAGTAGCCAGGGTAGAAGTGAGCAGTTCTTC	CASSQGRSEQFF
NA	NA	TRBV7-2	TRBJ1-2	TGTGCCAGCAGCTTAGCTCGGACAGAGAACAATGGCTACACCTTC	CASSLARTENNGYTF
NA	TRBD2	TRBV4-1	TRBJ2-3	TGCGCCAGCAGCCAAGATAGAAGCGGGGGTTCAACAGATACGCAGTATTTT	CASSQDRSGGSTDTQYF
NA	NA	TRBV29-1	TRBJ2-7	TGCAGCGTTCGACGGGAGTGGGGTTACGAGCAGTACTTC	CSVRREWGYEQYF
NA	TRBD1	TRBV5-1	TRBJ2-2	TGCGCCAGCAGCTCCGGGGACAGTTGGAACACCGGGGAGCTGTTTTTT	CASSSGDSWNTGELFF
few	TRBD2	TRBV11-2	TRBJ2-3	TGTGCCAGCAGCCCTCGGACCGGCGGGGGGCAAGGCACAGATACGCAGTATTTT	CASSPRTGGGQGTDTQYF
NA	TRBD1	TRBV11-2	TRBJ1-2	TGTGCCAGCAGCCGACAGGGCTCGGCCTATGGCTACACCTTC	CASSRQGSAYGYTF
NA	TRBD1	TRBV7-9	TRBJ2-1	TGTGCCAGCAGCCCCCCTCCGTCGGACAGGGAATACAATGAGCAGTTCTTC	CASSPPPSDREYNEQFF
NA	NA	TRBV18	TRBJ1-5	TGTGCCAGCTCACCATCGTTTAATCAGCCCCAGCATTTT	CASSPSFNQPQHF
NA	NA	TRBV10-3	TRBJ2-1	TGTGCCATCAGTGAGCTGGTTCTACAGGGTAGCGATGAGCAGTTCTTC	CAISELVLQGSDEQFF
few	NA	TRBV28	TRBJ2-6	TGTGCCAGCAGTCCGGCGGGCTCTGGGGCCAACGTCCTGACTTTC	CASSPAGSGANVLTF
NA	NA	TRBV7-9	TRBJ2-1	TGTTCCAGCAGCTTAGTTGAGAGCTCCTACAATGAGCAGTTCTTC	CSSSLVESSYNEQFF
once	TRBD1	TRBV28	TRBJ1-5	TGTGCCAGCAGTTCTACAGGGGACTTCAATCAGCCCCAGCATTTT	CASSSTGDFNQPQHF
NA	TRBD2	TRBV5-1	TRBJ2-1	TGCGCCAGCAGCTTTGGAACTAGCGGGCCCAATGAGCAGTTCTTC	CASSFGTSGPNEQFF
NA	TRBD1	TRBV6-1	TRBJ2-4	TGTGCCAGCAGTGAAGCTCCGGGACAGGGTGCGGGCCAGAACATTCAGTACTTC	CASSEAPGQGAGQNIQYF
NA	NA	TRBV11-2	TRBJ2-3	TGTGCCAGCAGCTTACGACAGATTAGCACAGATACGCAGTATTTT	CASSLRQISTDTQYF
NA	NA	TRBV27	TRBJ2-2	TGTGCCAGCAGGTTAGGGCCCACCGGGGAGCTGTTTTTT	CASRLGPTGELFF